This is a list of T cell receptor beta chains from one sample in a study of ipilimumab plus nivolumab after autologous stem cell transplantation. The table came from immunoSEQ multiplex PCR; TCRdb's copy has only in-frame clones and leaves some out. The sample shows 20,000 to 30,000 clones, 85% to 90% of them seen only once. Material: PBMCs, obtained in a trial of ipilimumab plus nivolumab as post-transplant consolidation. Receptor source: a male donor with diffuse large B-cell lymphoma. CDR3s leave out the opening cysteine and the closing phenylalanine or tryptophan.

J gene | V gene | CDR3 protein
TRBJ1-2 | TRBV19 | ASSIGQIYGYA
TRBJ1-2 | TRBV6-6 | ASRATGRELYGYT
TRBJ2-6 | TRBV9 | ASSDSGANVLT
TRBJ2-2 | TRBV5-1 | ASSLQVASGGRGTGELF
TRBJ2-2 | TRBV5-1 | ASTSPLAGGNTGELF
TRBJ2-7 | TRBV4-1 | ASSQFDVGYEQY
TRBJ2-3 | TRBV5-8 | ASSPGTSGGPSGTDTQY
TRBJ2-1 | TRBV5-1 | ASSLGLANNEQF
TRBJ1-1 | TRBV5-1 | ASSSKRDRGTEAF
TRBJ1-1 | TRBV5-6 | ASSPGTGVWNTEAF
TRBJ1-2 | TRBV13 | ASSYDRVEGYT
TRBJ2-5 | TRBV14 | ASSQAGLGGETQY
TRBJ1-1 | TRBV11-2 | ASSVNTAGNTEAF
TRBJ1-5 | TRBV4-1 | ASSQGRGNNQPQH
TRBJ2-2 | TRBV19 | ASRTRTDTGELF